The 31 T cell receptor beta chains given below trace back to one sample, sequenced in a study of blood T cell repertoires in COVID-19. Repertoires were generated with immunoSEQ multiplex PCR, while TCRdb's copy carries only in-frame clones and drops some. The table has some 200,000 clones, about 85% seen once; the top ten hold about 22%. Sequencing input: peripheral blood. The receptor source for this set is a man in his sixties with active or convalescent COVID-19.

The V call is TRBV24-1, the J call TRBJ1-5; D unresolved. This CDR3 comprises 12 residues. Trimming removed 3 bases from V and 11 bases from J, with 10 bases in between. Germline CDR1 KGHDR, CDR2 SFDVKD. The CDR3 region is CATSDMDGTQHF. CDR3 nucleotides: TGTGCCACCAGTGATATGGACGGGACCCAGCATTTT.

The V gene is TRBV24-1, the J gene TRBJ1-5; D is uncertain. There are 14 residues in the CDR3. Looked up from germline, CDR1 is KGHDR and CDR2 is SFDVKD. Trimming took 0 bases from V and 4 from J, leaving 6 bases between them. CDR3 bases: TGTGCCACCAGTGATTTGACCGGGAATCAGCCCCAGCATTTT. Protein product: CATSDLTGNQPQHF.

The CDR3 coding sequence is TGTGCCAGCAGCTTGCAGGGGACGGCTGGGGCCAACGTCCTGACTTTC. It specifies CASSLQGTAGANVLTF. The chain links TRBV7-3 to TRBJ2-6, with D possibly being TRBD1 (6 bases). The CDR3 is made up of 16 amino acids. Germline CDR1 and CDR2: SGHTA and FQGTGA. Deletions cut 3 bases from V and 2 bases from J, with 11 bases between.

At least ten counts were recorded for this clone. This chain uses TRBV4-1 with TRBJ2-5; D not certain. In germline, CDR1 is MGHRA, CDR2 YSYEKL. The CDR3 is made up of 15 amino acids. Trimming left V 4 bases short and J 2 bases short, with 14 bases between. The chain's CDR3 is CASSPRGLKQETQYF. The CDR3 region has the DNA TGCGCCAGCAGCCCAAGAGGCCTAAAACAAGAGACCCAGTACTTC.

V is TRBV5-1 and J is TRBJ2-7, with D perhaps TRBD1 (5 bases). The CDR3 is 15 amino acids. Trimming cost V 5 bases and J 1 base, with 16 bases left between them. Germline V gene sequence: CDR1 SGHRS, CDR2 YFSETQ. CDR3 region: CASRNLNGASYEQYF. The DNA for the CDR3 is TGCGCCAGCAGAAACCTCAATGGGGCATCCTACGAGCAGTACTTC.

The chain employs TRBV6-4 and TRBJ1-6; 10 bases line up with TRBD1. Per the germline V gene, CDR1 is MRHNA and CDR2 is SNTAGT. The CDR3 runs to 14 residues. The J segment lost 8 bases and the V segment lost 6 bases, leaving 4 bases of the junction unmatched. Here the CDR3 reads CASSPTGGDSPLHF. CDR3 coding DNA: TGTGCCAGCAGCCCGACAGGGGGCGATTCACCCCTCCACTTT.

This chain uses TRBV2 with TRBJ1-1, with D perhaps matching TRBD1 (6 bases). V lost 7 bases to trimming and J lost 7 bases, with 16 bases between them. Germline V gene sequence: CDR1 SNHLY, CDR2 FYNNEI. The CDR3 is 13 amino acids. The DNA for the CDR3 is TGTGCCAGCATGGTCAGGACACAGGGTGAAGCTTTCTTT. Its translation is CASMVRTQGEAFF.

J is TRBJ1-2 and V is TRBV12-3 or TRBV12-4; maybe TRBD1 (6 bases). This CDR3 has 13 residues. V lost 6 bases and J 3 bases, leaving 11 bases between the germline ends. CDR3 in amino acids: CASSFQGHYGYTF. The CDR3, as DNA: TGTGCCAGCAGCTTCCAGGGGCACTATGGCTACACCTTC.

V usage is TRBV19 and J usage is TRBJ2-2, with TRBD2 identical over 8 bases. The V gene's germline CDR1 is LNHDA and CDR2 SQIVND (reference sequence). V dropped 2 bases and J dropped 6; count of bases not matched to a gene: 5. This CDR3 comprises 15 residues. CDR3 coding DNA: TGTGCCAGTAGTATATCGGGGGGGATAGCCGGGGAGCTGTTTTTT. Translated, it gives CASSISGGIAGELFF. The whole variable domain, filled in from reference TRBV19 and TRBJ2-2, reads DGGITQSPKYLFRKEGQNVTLSCEQNLNHDAMYWYRQDPGQGLRLIYYSQIVNDFQKGDIAEGYSVSREKKESFPLTVTSAQKNPTAFYLCASSISGGIAGELFFGEGSRLTVL.

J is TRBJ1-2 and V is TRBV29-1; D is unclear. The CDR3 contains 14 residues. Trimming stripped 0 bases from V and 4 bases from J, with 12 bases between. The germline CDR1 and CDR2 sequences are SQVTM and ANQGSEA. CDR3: CSVEEIGSSYGYTF. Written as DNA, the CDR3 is TGCAGCGTTGAAGAGATTGGGAGTAGCTATGGCTACACCTTC.

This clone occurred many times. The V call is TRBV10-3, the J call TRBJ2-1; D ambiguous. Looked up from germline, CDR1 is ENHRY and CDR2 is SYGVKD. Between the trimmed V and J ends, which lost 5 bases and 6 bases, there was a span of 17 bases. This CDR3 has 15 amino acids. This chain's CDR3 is CAISSTPGPGNEQFF. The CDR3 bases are TGTGCCATCAGTTCCACCCCCGGCCCGGGCAATGAGCAGTTCTTC.

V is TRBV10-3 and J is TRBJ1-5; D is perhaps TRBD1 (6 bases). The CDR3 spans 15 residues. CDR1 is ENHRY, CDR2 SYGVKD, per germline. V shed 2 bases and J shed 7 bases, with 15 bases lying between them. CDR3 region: CAISEKNRAGQPQHF. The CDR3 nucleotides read TGTGCCATCAGTGAGAAGAACAGGGCAGGACAGCCCCAGCATTTT.

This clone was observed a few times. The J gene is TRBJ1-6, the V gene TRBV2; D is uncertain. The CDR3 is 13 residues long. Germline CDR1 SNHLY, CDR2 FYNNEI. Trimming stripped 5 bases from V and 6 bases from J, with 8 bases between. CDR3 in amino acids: CASSSKPNSPLHF. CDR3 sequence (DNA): TGTGCCAGCAGTTCTAAACCTAATTCACCCCTCCACTTT.

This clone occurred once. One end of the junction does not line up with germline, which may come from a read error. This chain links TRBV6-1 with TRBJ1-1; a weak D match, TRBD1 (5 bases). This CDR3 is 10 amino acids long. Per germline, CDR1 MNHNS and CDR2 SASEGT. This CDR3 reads CASSEERTKF. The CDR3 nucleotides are TGTGCCAGCAGTGAAGAACGGACAAAGTTT.

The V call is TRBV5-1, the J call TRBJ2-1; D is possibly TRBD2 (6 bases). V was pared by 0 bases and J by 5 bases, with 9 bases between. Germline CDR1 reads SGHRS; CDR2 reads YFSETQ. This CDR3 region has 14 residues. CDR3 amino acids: CASSLVAADNEQFF. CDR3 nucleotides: TGCGCCAGCAGCTTGGTAGCGGCTGACAATGAGCAGTTCTTC.

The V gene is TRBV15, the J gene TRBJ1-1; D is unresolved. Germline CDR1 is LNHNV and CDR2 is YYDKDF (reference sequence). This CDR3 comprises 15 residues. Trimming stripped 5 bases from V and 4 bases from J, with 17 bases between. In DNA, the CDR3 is TGTGCCACCAGCTTACACAGTTACCCAGTCACTGAAGCTTTCTTT. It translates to CATSLHSYPVTEAFF.

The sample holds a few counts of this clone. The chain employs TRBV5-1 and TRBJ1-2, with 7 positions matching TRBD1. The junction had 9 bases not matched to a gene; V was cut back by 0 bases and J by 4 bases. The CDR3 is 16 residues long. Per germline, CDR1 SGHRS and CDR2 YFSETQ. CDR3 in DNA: TGCGCCAGCAGCTTGGGGGCCGAGGGGGCGCTCTATGGCTACACCTTC. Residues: CASSLGAEGALYGYTF.

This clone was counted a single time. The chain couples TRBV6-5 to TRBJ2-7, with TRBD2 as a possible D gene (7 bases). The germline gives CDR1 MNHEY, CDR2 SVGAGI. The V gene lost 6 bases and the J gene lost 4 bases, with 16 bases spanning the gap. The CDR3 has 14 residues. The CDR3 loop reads CASRKGGASYEQYF. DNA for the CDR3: TGTGCCAGCAGAAAAGGGGGGGCGTCGTACGAGCAGTACTTC.

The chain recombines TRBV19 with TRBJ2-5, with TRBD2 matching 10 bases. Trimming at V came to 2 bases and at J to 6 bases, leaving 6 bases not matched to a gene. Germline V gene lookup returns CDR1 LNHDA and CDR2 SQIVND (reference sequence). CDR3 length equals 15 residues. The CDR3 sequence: CASSITLAGMKTQYF. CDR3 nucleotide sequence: TGTGCCAGTAGTATAACACTAGCGGGGATGAAGACCCAGTACTTC. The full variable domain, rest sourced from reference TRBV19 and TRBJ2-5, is DGGITQSPKYLFRKEGQNVTLSCEQNLNHDAMYWYRQDPGQGLRLIYYSQIVNDFQKGDIAEGYSVSREKKESFPLTVTSAQKNPTAFYLCASSITLAGMKTQYFGPGTRLLVL.

The CDR3 nucleotides are TGTGCCAGCAGTTTCGGGGACAGGGGGCTTGGCTACACCTTC. Encoded protein: CASSFGDRGLGYTF. The chain couples TRBV25-1 to TRBJ1-2; TRBD1 matches at 12 bases. The CDR3 totals 14 residues. In germline, CDR1 is MGHDK, CDR2 SYGVNS. V dropped 5 bases and J dropped 7; count of bases not matched to a gene: 5.

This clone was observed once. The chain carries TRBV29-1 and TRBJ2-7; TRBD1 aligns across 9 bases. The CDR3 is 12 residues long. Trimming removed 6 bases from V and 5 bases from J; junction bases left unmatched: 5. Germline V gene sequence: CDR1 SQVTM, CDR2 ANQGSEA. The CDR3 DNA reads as TGCAGCGTGCAACGGACAGGGGACGAGCAGTACTTC. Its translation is CSVQRTGDEQYF.

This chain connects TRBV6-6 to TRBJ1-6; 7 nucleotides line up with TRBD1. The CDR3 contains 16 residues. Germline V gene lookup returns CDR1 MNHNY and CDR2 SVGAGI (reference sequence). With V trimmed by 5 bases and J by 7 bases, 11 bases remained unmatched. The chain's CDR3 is CASSPTGRDHNSPLHF. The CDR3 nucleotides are TGTGCCAGCAGTCCGACAGGGCGAGATCACAATTCACCCCTCCACTTT.

CDR3: CASRGSTGESGELFF. Written as DNA, the CDR3 is TGTGCCAGCAGAGGGTCGACAGGGGAATCCGGGGAGCTGTTTTTT. The chain combines TRBV6-5 with TRBJ2-2; 8 positions match TRBD1. The V and J ends lost 6 bases and 6 bases, in that order; junction bases with no gene match: 9. There are 15 residues in the CDR3. The germline CDR1 and CDR2 sequences are MNHEY and SVGAGI.

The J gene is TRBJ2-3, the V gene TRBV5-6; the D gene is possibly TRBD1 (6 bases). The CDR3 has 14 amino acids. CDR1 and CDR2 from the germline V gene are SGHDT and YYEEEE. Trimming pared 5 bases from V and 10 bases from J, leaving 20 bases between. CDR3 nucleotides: TGTGCCAGCAGAGGGGGTTGGGCTAGGCAATCGCAGTATTTT. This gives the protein CASRGGWARQSQYF.

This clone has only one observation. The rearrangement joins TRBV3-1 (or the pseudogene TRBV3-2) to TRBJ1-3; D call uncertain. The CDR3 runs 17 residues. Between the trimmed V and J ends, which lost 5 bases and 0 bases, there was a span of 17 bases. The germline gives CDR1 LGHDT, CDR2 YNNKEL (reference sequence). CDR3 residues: CASSSRPGWSSGNTIYF. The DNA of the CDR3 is TGTGCCAGCAGCTCCCGACCGGGTTGGAGCTCTGGAAACACCATATATTTT.

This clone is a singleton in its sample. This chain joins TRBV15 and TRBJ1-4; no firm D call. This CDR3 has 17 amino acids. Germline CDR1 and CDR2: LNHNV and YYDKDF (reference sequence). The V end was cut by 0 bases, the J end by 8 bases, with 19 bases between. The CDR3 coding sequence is TGTGCCACCAGCAGAGACTCAATAGGCGGGCGAGGGGAAAAACTGTTTTTT. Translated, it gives CATSRDSIGGRGEKLFF.

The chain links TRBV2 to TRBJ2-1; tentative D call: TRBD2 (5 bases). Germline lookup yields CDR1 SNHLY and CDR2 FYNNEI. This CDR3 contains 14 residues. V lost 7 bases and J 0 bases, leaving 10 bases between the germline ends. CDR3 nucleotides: TGTGCCAGCATCAGCGGTAGCTCCTACAATGAGCAGTTCTTC. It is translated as CASISGSSYNEQFF.

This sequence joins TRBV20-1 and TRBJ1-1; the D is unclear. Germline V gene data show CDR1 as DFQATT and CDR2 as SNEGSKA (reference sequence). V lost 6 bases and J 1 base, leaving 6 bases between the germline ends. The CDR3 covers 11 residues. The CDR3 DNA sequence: TGCAGTGCCCCTTGGAACACTGAAGCTTTCTTT. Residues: CSAPWNTEAFF.

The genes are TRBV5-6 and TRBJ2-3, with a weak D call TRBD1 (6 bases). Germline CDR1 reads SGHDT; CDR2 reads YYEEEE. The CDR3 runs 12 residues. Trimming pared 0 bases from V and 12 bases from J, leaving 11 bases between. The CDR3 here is CASSLDDRLQYF. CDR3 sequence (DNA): TGTGCCAGCAGCTTGGACGACAGGCTACAGTATTTT.

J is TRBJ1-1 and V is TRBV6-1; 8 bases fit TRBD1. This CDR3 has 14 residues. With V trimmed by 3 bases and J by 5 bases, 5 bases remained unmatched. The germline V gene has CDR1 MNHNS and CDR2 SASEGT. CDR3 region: CASSDQGAGTEAFF. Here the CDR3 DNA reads TGTGCCAGCAGTGACCAGGGGGCGGGAACTGAAGCTTTCTTT.

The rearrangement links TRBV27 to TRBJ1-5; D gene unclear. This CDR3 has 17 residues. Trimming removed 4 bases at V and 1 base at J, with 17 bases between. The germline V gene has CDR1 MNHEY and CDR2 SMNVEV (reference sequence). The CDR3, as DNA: TGTGCCAGCAGTTCTAAGCCGGGGAGGCTGAGCAATCAGCCCCAGCATTTT. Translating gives CASSSKPGRLSNQPQHF.